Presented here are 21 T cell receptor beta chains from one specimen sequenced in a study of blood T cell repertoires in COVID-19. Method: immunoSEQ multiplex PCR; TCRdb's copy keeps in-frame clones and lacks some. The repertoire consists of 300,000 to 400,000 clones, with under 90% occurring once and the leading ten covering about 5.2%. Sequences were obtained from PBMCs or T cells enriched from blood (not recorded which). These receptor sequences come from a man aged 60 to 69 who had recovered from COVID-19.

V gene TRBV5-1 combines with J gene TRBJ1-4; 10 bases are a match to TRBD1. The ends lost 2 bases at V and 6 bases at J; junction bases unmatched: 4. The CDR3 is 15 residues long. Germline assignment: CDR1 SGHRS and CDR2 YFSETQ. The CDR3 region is CASSFRQGADEKLFF. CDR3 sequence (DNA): TGCGCCAGCAGCTTTCGACAGGGGGCTGATGAAAAACTGTTTTTT.

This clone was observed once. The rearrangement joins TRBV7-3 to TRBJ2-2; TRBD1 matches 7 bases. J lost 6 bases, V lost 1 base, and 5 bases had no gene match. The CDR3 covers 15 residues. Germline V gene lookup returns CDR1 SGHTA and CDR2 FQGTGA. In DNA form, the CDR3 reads TGTGCCAGCAGCTTAAGACAGGGTGCGGCCGGGGAGCTGTTTTTT. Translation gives CASSLRQGAAGELFF.

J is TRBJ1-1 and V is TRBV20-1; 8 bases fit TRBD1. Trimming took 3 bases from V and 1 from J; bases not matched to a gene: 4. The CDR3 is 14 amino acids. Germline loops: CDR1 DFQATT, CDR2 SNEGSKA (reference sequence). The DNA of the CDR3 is TGCAGTGCTAGTCAGGGGGCCGGGAACACTGAAGCTTTCTTT. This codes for CSASQGAGNTEAFF.

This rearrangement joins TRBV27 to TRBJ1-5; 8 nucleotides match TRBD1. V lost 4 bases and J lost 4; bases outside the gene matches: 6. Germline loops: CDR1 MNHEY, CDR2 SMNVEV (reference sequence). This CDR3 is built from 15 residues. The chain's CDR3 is CASSSFDRGNQPQHF. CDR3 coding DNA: TGTGCCAGCAGTTCATTTGACAGGGGAAATCAGCCCCAGCATTTT.

The chain's CDR3 is CASSYSYTGHYTF. CDR3 in DNA: TGTGCCAGCAGTTACTCGTATACAGGGCACTACACCTTC. V and J are TRBV6-5 and TRBJ1-2; D possibly corresponds to TRBD1 (6 bases). The CDR3 runs 13 residues. CDR1 MNHEY and CDR2 SVGAGI come from the germline V gene. V was pared by 0 bases and J by 10 bases, with 12 bases between.

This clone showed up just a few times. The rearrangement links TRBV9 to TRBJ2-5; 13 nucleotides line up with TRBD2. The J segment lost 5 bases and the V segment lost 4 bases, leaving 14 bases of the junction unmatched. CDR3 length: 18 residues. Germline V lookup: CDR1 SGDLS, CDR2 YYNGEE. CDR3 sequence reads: CASSPGRGGLAGNETQYF. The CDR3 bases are TGTGCCAGCAGCCCCGGCCGGGGGGGACTAGCGGGAAATGAGACCCAGTACTTC. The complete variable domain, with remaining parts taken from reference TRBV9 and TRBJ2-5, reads DSGVTQTPKHLITATGQRVTLRCSPRSGDLSVYWYQQSLDQGLQFLIQYYNGEERAKGNILERFSAQQFPDLHSELNLSSLELGDSALYFCASSPGRGGLAGNETQYFGPGTRLLVL.

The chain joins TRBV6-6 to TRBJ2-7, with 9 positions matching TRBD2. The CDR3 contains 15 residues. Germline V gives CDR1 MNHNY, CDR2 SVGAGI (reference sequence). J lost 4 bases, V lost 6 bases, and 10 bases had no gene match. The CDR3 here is CASSPKGTSKYEQYF. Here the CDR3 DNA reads TGTGCCAGCAGCCCCAAAGGGACTAGCAAATACGAGCAGTACTTC.

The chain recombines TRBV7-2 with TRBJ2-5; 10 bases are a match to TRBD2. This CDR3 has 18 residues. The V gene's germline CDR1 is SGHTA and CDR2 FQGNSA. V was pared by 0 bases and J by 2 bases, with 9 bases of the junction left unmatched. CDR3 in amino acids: CASSLAPSGRGGQETQYF. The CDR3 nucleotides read TGTGCCAGCAGCTTAGCGCCTAGCGGGAGAGGCGGACAAGAGACCCAGTACTTC.

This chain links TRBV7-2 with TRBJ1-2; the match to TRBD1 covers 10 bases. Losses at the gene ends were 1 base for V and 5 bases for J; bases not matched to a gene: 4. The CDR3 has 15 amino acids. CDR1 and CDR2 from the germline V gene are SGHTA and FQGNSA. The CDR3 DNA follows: TGTGCCAGCAGCTTAGATACGGGACAGGGGTATGGCTACACCTTC. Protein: CASSLDTGQGYGYTF.

CDR3 sequence reads: CASSFNGRVDEQYF. DNA for the CDR3: TGTGCCAGCAGTTTCAACGGGAGAGTAGACGAGCAGTACTTC. This rearrangement joins TRBV6-5 to TRBJ2-7, with a weak D call TRBD2 (6 bases). This CDR3 contains 14 residues. CDR1 is MNHEY and CDR2 is SVGAGI in the germline V gene. V was cut by 4 bases and J by 5 bases, with 15 bases left in between.

The CDR3 reads CSASSGAGSSYNEQFF. The DNA for the CDR3 is TGCAGTGCTAGTTCCGGGGCCGGGAGCTCCTACAATGAGCAGTTCTTC. This rearrangement joins TRBV20-1 to TRBJ2-1; D possibly corresponds to TRBD2 (6 bases). This CDR3 has 16 residues. V lost 3 bases, J lost 0 bases, and 15 bases lay in between. Looked up from germline, CDR1 is DFQATT and CDR2 is SNEGSKA (reference sequence).

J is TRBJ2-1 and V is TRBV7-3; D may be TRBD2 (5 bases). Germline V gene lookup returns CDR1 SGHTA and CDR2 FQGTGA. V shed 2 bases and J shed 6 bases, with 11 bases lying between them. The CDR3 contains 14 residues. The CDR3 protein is CASSLGSTSNEQFF. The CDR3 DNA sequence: TGTGCCAGCAGCTTAGGGAGTACCTCCAATGAGCAGTTCTTC.

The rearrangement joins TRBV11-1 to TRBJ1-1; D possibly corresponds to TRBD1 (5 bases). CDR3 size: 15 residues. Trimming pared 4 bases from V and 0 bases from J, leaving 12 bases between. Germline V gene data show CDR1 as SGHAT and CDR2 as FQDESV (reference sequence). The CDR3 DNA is TGTGCCAGCAGCTCACTCAGGGTCGTGAACACTGAAGCTTTCTTT. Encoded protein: CASSSLRVVNTEAFF. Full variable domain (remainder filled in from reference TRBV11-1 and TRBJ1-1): EAEVAQSPRYKITEKSQAVAFWCDPISGHATLYWYRQILGQGPELLVQFQDESVVDDSQLPKDRFSAERLKGVDSTLKIQPAELGDSAMYLCASSSLRVVNTEAFFGQGTRLTVV.

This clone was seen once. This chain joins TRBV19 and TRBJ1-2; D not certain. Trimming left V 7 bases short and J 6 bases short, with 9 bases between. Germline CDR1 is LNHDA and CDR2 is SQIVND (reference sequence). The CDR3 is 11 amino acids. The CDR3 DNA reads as TGTGCCAGTACCTCGGGTCATGGCTACACCTTC. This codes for CASTSGHGYTF.

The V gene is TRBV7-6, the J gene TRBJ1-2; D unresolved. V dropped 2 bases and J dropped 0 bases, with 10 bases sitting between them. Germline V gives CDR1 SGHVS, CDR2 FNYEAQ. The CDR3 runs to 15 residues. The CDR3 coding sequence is TGTGCCAGCAGCTTATCGACGGCGGCTAACTATGGCTACACCTTC. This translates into CASSLSTAANYGYTF. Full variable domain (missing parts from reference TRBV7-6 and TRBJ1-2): GAGVSQSPRYKVTKRGQDVALRCDPISGHVSLYWYRQALGQGPEFLTYFNYEAQQDKSGLPNDRFSAERPEGSISTLTIQRTEQRDSAMYRCASSLSTAANYGYTFGSGTRLTVV.

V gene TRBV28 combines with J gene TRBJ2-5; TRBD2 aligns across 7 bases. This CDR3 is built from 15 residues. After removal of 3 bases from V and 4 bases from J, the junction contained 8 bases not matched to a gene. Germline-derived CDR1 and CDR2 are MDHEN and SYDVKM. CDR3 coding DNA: TGTGCCAGCAGTTTCTCCCGGGCGGGGGTAGAGACCCAGTACTTC. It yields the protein CASSFSRAGVETQYF.

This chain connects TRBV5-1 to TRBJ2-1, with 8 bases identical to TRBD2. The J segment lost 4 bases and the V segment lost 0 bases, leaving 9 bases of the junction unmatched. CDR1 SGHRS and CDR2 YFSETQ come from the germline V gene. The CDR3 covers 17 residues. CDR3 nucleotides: TGCGCCAGCAGCTTGGGATATGCGGGAGGCCCATACAATGAGCAGTTCTTC. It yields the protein CASSLGYAGGPYNEQFF.

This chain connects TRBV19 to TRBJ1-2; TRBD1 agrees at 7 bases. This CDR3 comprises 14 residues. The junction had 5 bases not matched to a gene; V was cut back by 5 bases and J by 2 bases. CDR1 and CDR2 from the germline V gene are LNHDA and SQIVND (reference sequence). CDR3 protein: CASSGTAWNYGYTF. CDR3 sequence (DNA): TGTGCCAGTAGTGGGACAGCCTGGAACTATGGCTACACCTTC. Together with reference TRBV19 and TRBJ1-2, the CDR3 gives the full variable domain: DGGITQSPKYLFRKEGQNVTLSCEQNLNHDAMYWYRQDPGQGLRLIYYSQIVNDFQKGDIAEGYSVSREKKESFPLTVTSAQKNPTAFYLCASSGTAWNYGYTFGSGTRLTVV.

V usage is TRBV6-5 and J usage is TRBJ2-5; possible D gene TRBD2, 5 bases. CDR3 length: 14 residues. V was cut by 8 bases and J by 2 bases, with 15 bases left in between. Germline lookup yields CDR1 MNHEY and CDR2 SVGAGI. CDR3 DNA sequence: TGTGCCAGCTCCTACTACGGAGGACAAGAGACCCAGTACTTC. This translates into CASSYYGGQETQYF.

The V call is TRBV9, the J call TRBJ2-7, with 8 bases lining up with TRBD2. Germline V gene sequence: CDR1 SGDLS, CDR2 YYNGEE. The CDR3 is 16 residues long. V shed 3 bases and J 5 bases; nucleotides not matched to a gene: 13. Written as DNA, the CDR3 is TGTGCCAGCAGCGCCCTCGGGGGGGCGATCCCCCACGAGCAGTACTTC. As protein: CASSALGGAIPHEQYF.

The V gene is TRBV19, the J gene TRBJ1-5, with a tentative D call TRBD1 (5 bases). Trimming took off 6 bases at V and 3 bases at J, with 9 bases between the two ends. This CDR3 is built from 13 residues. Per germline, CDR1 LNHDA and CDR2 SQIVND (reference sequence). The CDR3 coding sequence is TGTGCCAGTAGCAGGGTTATCAATCAGCCCCAGCATTTT. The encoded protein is CASSRVINQPQHF.